This T cell receptor (beta chain) was documented in a study of cytomegalovirus exposure and HLA in healthy donors. It was with 60 Vbeta and 13 Jbeta primers that the PCR ran. Here immunoSEQ multiplex PCR was the method, and the copy in TCRdb shows in-frame clones only, minus some. This sample has 90,000 to 120,000 clones, with more than 70% found just once. This CDR3 contains 16 residues. With V trimmed by 1 base and J by 9 bases, 6 bases remained unmatched. Germline assignment: CDR1 LGHNA and CDR2 YNFKEQ. V gene TRBV4-2 combines with J gene TRBJ2-1, with 13 positions matching TRBD2. Sequences were obtained from PBMCs. This receptor was identified in a man between 18 and 35 years old in good health and CMV-seronegative. The CDR3 is CASSQAQTSGGAEQFF. DNA of the CDR3: TGTGCCAGCAGCCAAGCCCAAACTAGCGGGGGGGCTGAGCAGTTCTTC.